This is a list of T cell receptor beta chains from one sample in a study of neurological immune-mediated disorders. TCRdb analysed the 5' RACE reads with MiXCR anew, one entry per CDR3 protein. The table has some 29,000 distinct CDR3 sequences, 9.5% to 15% seen once. Sequenced sample: PBMCs. The receptors derive from a man aged 55 to 70 in good health. The CDR3 runs from the conserved cysteine through the conserved F or W. Fields, in order: V gene, clone size, D gene, J gene, CDR3 DNA, CDR3 protein. The D gene is left open where the match is weak. Clone size is given for some rows only: seen once, a few or many times, or a class if the clone is expanded.

>TRBV4-3|few|TRBD1|TRBJ1-1
TGCGCCAGCAGCCAAGGGCCCTTGGCGACAGGGATCTGGAACACTGAAGCTTTCTTT
CASSQGPLATGIWNTEAFF
>TRBV6-6|medium-sized|NA|TRBJ2-1
TGTGCCAGCAGTTACTGGGGAGATGAGCAGTTCTTC
CASSYWGDEQFF
>TRBV5-4|many|NA|TRBJ2-5
TGTGCCAGCAGCTTGGGGGGGCCGGAGACCCAGTACTTC
CASSLGGPETQYF
>TRBV5-1|many|TRBD1|TRBJ2-7
TGCGCCAGCAGCTTGGAGCGACAGGGGGTCTACGAGCAGTACTTC
CASSLERQGVYEQYF
>TRBV7-9|many|NA|TRBJ2-7
TGTGCCAGCAGCCCAGAATTGAAGCAGTACTTC
CASSPELKQYF
>TRBV20-1|many|NA|TRBJ2-5
TGCAGTGCGATCCCCCGACCCCCAGCCCTCTCGTTC
CSAIPRPPALSF
>TRBV7-9|NA|NA|TRBJ2-7
TGTGCCAGCTCCGGGGACCCCTACGAGCAGTACTTC
CASSGDPYEQYF
>TRBV7-8|many|NA|TRBJ2-5
TGTGCCAGCCGCCCTAGGGGCGCCCAAGAGACCCAGTACTTC
CASRPRGAQETQYF
>TRBV5-5|many|NA|TRBJ2-5
TGTGCCAGCGCCCCCGGGACGCAATGGGGGACCCAGTACTTC
CASAPGTQWGTQYF
>TRBV2|many|NA|TRBJ1-6
TGTGCCAGCAGTGAAGATTTGGGATTGCAGAATTCACCCCTCCACTTT
CASSEDLGLQNSPLHF
>TRBV7-2|many|NA|TRBJ2-2
TGTGCCAGCAGCTTAGCGGATCGGGGTTTCAGGGGTACCGGGGAGCTGTTTTTT
CASSLADRGFRGTGELFF
>TRBV2|many|NA|TRBJ2-5
TGTGCCAGCACGGGCGAGACCCAGTACTTC
CASTGETQYF
>TRBV18|NA|NA|TRBJ1-5
TGTGCCAGCTCAACCGACAGGTCAAATAGCAATCAGCCCCAGCATTTT
CASSTDRSNSNQPQHF
>TRBV29-1|many|TRBD1|TRBJ1-1
TGCAGCGTCCCGACAGGGGAAAACACTGAAGCTTTCTTT
CSVPTGENTEAFF
>TRBV4-3|many|TRBD2|TRBJ2-1
TGCGCCAGCAGCCAAGATTTGAGCGGGGGTTCTAAGTTCTTC
CASSQDLSGGSKFF
>TRBV6-2/TRBV6-3|many|TRBD2|TRBJ2-7
TGTGCCAGCAGCCGTACTCCCGGGACTAGCGGGAGTTACGAGCAGTACTTC
CASSRTPGTSGSYEQYF
>TRBV5-1|NA|TRBD1|TRBJ2-7
TGCGCCAGCAAACCGGGACAGGGGGCCCCTGCCCAGAACTTC
CASKPGQGAPAQNF
>TRBV20-1|many|NA|TRBJ2-7
TGCAGTGCTAGGAGGGAGTCCTACGAGCAGTACTTC
CSARRESYEQYF
>TRBV7-9|many|NA|TRBJ1-4
TGTGCCAGCAGCTTAGGGCCGTGGGATGAAAAACTGTTTTTT
CASSLGPWDEKLFF
>TRBV7-3|many|NA|TRBJ2-1
TGTGCCAGCAGCTCCAGCCGGGGCGATGAGCAGTTCTTC
CASSSSRGDEQFF
>TRBV29-1|many|NA|TRBJ1-1
TGCAGCGCAACCATCTTTGGGGGGAACACTGAAGCTTTCTTT
CSATIFGGNTEAFF
>TRBV5-6|many|NA|TRBJ1-1
TGTGCCAGCAGCTTGTTGGGGGAGAACACTGAAGCTTTCTTT
CASSLLGENTEAFF
>TRBV7-2|many|TRBD2|TRBJ2-5
TGTGCCAGCAGCCAACTCGGGACTAGCGGGAGATTTGCCCAGACCCAGTACTTC
CASSQLGTSGRFAQTQYF